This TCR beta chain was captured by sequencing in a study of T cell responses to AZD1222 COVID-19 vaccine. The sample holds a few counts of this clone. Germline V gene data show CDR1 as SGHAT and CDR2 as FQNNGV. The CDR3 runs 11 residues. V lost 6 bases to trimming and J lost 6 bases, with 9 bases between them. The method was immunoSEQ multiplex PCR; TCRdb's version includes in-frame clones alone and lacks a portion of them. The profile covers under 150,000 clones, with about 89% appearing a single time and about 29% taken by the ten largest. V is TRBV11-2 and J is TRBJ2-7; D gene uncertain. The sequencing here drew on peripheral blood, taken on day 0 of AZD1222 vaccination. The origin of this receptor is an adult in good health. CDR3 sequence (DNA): TGTGCCAGCAGTTCCCTTTCCGAGCAGTACTTC. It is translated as CASSSLSEQYF.